These 2 T cell receptor beta chains originate from one sample sequenced in a study of OX40 agonist ivuxolimab in advanced cancers. This table comes from immunoSEQ multiplex PCR, and its TCRdb copy is limited to in-frame clones, with some not included. The sample records about 67,000 clones, 91% being singletons. The sample in question was CD4+ or CD8+ T cells sorted from blood, obtained in a trial of the OX40 agonist ivuxolimab. The receptors here all came from an adult with an advanced solid tumor such as melanoma, head and neck, liver or kidney cancer.

This clone showed up just once. The chain recombines TRBV30 with TRBJ1-4; D not resolved. This CDR3 is 14 amino acids long. V was shortened by 3 bases and J by 0 bases, with 8 bases between the two germline ends. Germline CDR1 and CDR2: GTSNPN and SVGIG (reference sequence). The CDR3 reads CAWRRQATNEKLFF. CDR3 sequence (DNA): TGTGCCTGGAGGCGGCAAGCAACTAATGAAAAACTGTTTTTT. The entire variable domain, with the rest obtained from reference TRBV30 and TRBJ1-4, is as follows: SQTIHQWPATLVQPVGSPLSLECTVEGTSNPNLYWYRQAAGRGLQLLFYSVGIGQISSEVPQNLSASRPQDRQFILSSKKLLLSDSGFYLCAWRRQATNEKLFFGSGTQLSVL.

This chain joins TRBV6-5 and TRBJ1-2; TRBD1 matches at 10 bases. The junction had 1 base not matched to a gene; V was cut back by 0 bases and J by 3 bases. Germline V gene lookup returns CDR1 MNHEY and CDR2 SVGAGI. The CDR3 has 15 amino acids. For the CDR3, the DNA is TGTGCCAGCAGTTACTCCGGGACAGGGGACTATGGCTACACCTTC. Translating it yields CASSYSGTGDYGYTF.